The T cell receptor (beta chain) under discussion was sequenced for a study of vaccination and CD4 T cells after COVID-19. Looking at the study overall: Participants got two doses of BNT162b2 or mRNA-1273 vaccine.

About this clonotype itself: Its specificity is unknown.

Described treatment: roughly 11-day PBMC culture with coronavirus spike peptide pools or control peptides (ViraFEST assay). The CDR3 is made up of 14 amino acids. Germline CDR1 and CDR2: KGHSH and LQKENI. Trimming pared 3 bases from V and 2 bases from J, leaving 8 bases between. The study sequenced cultured CD4+ T cell DNA using the Oncomine TCR Beta short-read assay. TCRdb processed the PCR reads anew with MiXCR; each CDR3 protein has one entry. The repertoire holds 9,500 to 15,000 distinct CDR3 sequences, with 50% to 75% as singletons. The clonotype was recovered from a human donor who had recovered from COVID-19. The genes are TRBV18 and TRBJ1-5, with D possibly TRBD1 on 5 matching bases. The sequenced sample was CD4+ T cells from blood, cultured in vitro. CDR3 DNA: TGTGCCAGCTCACCCCAGGGTGGCAATCAGCCCCAGCATTTT. Protein sequence: CASSPQGGNQPQHF.